Presented here are 15 T cell receptor beta chains from one specimen sequenced in a study of blood T cell repertoires in COVID-19. Libraries were prepared by immunoSEQ multiplex PCR; TCRdb keeps only in-frame clonotypes and omits some of them. The sample holds fewer than 200,000 clones, 65% to 85% seen once. Specimen: PBMCs or T cells enriched from blood (not recorded which). Source of these receptors: a woman in her forties or fifties in a cohort exposed to, infected with or recovered from COVID-19 (not recorded which).

The rearrangement joins TRBV6-2 or TRBV6-3 to TRBJ2-7; 12 positions match TRBD2. Germline V gene data show CDR1 as MNHEY and CDR2 as SVGEGT. The V gene end was trimmed by 2 bases and the J gene end by 4 bases; junction bases not matched to a gene: 12. The CDR3 is 18 amino acids. This chain's CDR3 is CASSYKLAGGLWRYEQYF. The CDR3, as DNA: TGTGCCAGCAGTTACAAACTAGCGGGGGGCCTATGGAGGTACGAGCAGTACTTC.

V and J are TRBV6-1 and TRBJ1-2; 7 bases map to TRBD1. V lost 0 bases and J lost 7; bases outside the gene matches: 5. Germline V gene data show CDR1 as MNHNS and CDR2 as SASEGT. CDR3 size: 14 residues. CDR3 in DNA: TGTGCCAGCAGTGAAGCGCTAACAGGGGCTGGCTACACCTTC. Translating gives CASSEALTGAGYTF.

This sequence joins TRBV3-1 (or the pseudogene TRBV3-2) and TRBJ1-3, with D possibly TRBD1 on 5 matching bases. V dropped 7 bases and J dropped 2 bases, with 15 bases sitting between them. Germline loops: CDR1 LGHDT, CDR2 YNNKEL (reference sequence). This CDR3 comprises 15 residues. The CDR3 sequence: CASTEVEGPGNTIYF. The CDR3, as DNA: TGTGCCAGCACCGAGGTGGAGGGGCCTGGAAACACCATATATTTT.

CDR3 DNA sequence: TGTGCCAGCAGTGAAGGCAGACTTAACTATGGCTACACCTTC. Amino acids: CASSEGRLNYGYTF. The rearrangement joins TRBV2 to TRBJ1-2; no clear D gene. Trimming left V 1 base short and J 1 base short, with 7 bases between. CDR1 and CDR2 from the germline V gene are SNHLY and FYNNEI. This CDR3 contains 14 residues. Filled out from reference TRBV2 and TRBJ1-2, the complete variable domain reads EPEVTQTPSHQVTQMGQEVILRCVPISNHLYFYWYRQILGQKVEFLVSFYNNEISEKSEIFDDQFSVERPDGSNFTLKIRSTKLEDSAMYFCASSEGRLNYGYTFGSGTRLTVV.

This sequence joins TRBV11-1 and TRBJ2-7; 9 bases agree with TRBD1. The CDR3 sequence is 15 residues long. V trimming: 5 bases; J trimming: 7 bases; junction bases outside the gene matches: 12. CDR1 is SGHAT, CDR2 FQDESV, per germline (reference sequence). The CDR3 protein is CASSNPTGGTWEQYF. The CDR3 DNA follows: TGTGCCAGCAGCAACCCGACAGGGGGGACTTGGGAGCAGTACTTC.

In this sample, this clone turned up once. The chain uses TRBV2 and TRBJ2-1; TRBD1 might be the D (7 bases). The germline V gene has CDR1 SNHLY and CDR2 FYNNEI. V lost 3 bases to trimming and J lost 8 bases, with 17 bases between them. The CDR3 contains 15 residues. This CDR3 is CASSEQGGQIHEQFF. The DNA for the CDR3 is TGTGCCAGCAGTGAGCAGGGGGGACAGATCCATGAGCAGTTCTTC.

The sample holds a few counts of this clone. This rearrangement joins TRBV5-1 to TRBJ2-1, with TRBD1 identical over 8 bases. This CDR3 is built from 16 residues. CDR1 and CDR2 (germline): SGHRS, YFSETQ. V was pared by 4 bases and J by 0 bases, with 6 bases of the junction left unmatched. The CDR3 DNA reads TGCGCCAGCAGCACGGGACAGGCCAGCTCCTACAATGAGCAGTTCTTC. This encodes CASSTGQASSYNEQFF.

V and J are TRBV15 and TRBJ1-4; tentative D call: TRBD1 (6 bases). This CDR3 is built from 15 residues. Per germline, CDR1 LNHNV and CDR2 YYDKDF (reference sequence). Deletions cut 2 bases from V and 10 bases from J, with 17 bases between. The CDR3: CATSRIGGQTGKLFF. In DNA form, the CDR3 reads TGTGCCACCAGCAGAATTGGGGGCCAAACGGGAAAACTGTTTTTT.

The sample holds one count of this clone. V usage is TRBV4-2 and J usage is TRBJ2-2; D gene ambiguous. The germline gives CDR1 LGHNA, CDR2 YNFKEQ. The V end lost 0 bases, the J end lost 6 bases, and 8 bases lay between the germline ends. The CDR3 length is 14 residues. In nucleotides, the CDR3 is TGTGCCAGCAGCCAAGATACAGATCCCGGGGAGCTGTTTTTT. This codes for CASSQDTDPGELFF.

The chain recombines TRBV5-4 with TRBJ2-2, with 10 bases matching TRBD2. The CDR3 has 15 amino acids. Germline CDR1 and CDR2: SGHNT and YYREEE (reference sequence). Trimming took 5 bases from V and 2 from J; bases not matched to a gene: 3. The CDR3, as DNA: TGTGCCAGCAGAATAGCGGGGGGAAACACCGGGGAGCTGTTTTTT. It specifies CASRIAGGNTGELFF. The full variable domain, with the rest looked up from reference TRBV5-4 and TRBJ2-2, is ETGVTQSPTHLIKTRGQQVTLRCSSQSGHNTVSWYQQALGQGPQFIFQYYREEENGRGNFPPRFSGLQFPNYSSELNVNALELDDSALYLCASRIAGGNTGELFFGEGSRLTVL.

The chain joins TRBV7-2 to TRBJ2-3, with D uncertain. The CDR3 has 12 amino acids. CDR1 and CDR2 from the germline V gene are SGHTA and FQGNSA. Trimming took off 0 bases at V and 8 bases at J, with 6 bases between the two ends. CDR3 nucleotides: TGTGCCAGCAGCTTAGCGACGGGTACGCAGTATTTT. It is translated as CASSLATGTQYF.

This clone was seen only once. The chain uses TRBV10-3 and TRBJ1-3, with D maybe TRBD1 (5 bases). Germline V gene sequence: CDR1 ENHRY, CDR2 SYGVKD. V lost 9 bases and J 0 bases, leaving 15 bases between the germline ends. The CDR3 runs 15 residues. CDR3 nucleotide sequence: TGTGCCATTAGAGTTCAGGGCTTCTCTGGAAACACCATATATTTT. This gives the protein CAIRVQGFSGNTIYF.

The V call is TRBV6-5, the J call TRBJ1-2, with no clear D. V gave up 5 bases and J gave up 2 bases, with 15 bases separating them. Germline CDR1 reads MNHEY; CDR2 reads SVGAGI. This CDR3 is 15 amino acids long. CDR3 amino acids: CASSPLQNSNYGYTF. For the CDR3, the DNA is TGTGCCAGCAGTCCCCTACAGAATTCAAACTATGGCTACACCTTC.

This clone was found a few times. The chain has TRBV7-2 and TRBJ2-2; TRBD1 agrees at 9 bases. Germline V gives CDR1 SGHTA, CDR2 FQGNSA. CDR3 length: 15 amino acids. V shed 5 bases, J shed 4 bases, and the junction held 5 bases outside the gene matches. The CDR3 DNA follows: TGTGCCAGCAGCAGAGTGGGACAGGGCACCGGGGAGCTGTTTTTT. This codes for CASSRVGQGTGELFF.

The chain recombines TRBV2 with TRBJ1-6, with TRBD1 as a possible D gene (6 bases). The germline V gene encodes CDR1 SNHLY and CDR2 FYNNEI. The CDR3 totals 14 residues. The V and J ends lost 1 base and 9 bases respectively, with 10 bases between them. CDR3 protein: CASSEDRVGSPLHF. DNA for the CDR3: TGTGCCAGCAGTGAAGACAGGGTTGGTTCACCCCTCCACTTT.